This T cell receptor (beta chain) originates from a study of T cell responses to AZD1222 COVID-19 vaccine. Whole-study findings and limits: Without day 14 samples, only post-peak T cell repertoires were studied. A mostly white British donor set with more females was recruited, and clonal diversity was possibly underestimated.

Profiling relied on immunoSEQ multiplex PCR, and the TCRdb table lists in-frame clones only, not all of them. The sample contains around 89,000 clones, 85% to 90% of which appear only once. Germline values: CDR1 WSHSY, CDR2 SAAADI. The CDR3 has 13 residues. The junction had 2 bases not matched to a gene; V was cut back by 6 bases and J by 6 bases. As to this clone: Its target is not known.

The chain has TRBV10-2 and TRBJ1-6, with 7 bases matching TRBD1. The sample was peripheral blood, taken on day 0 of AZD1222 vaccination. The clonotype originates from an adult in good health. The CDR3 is CASRGTANSPLHF. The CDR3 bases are TGCGCCAGCAGGGGGACAGCTAATTCACCCCTCCACTTT.